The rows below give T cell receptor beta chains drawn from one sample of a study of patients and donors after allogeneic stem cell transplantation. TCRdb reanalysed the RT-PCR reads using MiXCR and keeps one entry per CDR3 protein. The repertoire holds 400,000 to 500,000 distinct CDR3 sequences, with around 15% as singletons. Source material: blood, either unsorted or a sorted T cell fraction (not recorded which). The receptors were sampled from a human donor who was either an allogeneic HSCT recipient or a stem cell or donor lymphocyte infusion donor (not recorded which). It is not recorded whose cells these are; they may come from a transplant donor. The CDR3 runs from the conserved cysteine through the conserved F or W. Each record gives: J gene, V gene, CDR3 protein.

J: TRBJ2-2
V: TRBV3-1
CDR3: CASTQRVMTSGSPGELFF

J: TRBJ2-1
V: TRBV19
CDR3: CASSILGLAGQNEQFF

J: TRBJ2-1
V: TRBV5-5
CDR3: CASSLALAGGVQFF

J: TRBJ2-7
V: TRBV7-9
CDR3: CASSNLGTGQTYEQYF

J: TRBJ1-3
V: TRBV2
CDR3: CASSVVESGNTIYF

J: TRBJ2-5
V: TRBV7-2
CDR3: CASSPTSGGTLGETQYF

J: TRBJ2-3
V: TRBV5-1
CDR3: CASSFSGTSGSRDTQYF

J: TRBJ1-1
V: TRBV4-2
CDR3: CASSHPVTGFPGTEAFF

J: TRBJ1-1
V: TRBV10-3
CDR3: CAIGLQGGTEAFF

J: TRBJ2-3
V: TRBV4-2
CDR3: CASSQEGQRTDTQYF

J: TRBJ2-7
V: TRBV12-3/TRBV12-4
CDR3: CASSVGLGPYEQYF

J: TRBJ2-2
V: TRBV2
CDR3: CASSPFGELFF

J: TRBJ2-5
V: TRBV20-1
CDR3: CSARDEWGRVGETQYF

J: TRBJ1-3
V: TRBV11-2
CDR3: CASSGTGRFSGNTIYF

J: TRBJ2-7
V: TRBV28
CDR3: CASARKGGQYF

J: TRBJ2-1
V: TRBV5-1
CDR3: CASSFWQGARNEQFF

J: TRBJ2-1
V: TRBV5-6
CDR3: CASSGTVNEQFF

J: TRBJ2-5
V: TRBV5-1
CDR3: CASSPTVRETQYF

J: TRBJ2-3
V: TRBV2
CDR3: CASSVAPSTDTQYF

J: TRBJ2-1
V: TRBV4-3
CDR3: CASSQESSGPHNEQFF

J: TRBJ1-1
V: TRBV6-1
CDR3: CASSNGRVNTEAFF

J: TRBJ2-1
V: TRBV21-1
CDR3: CASSKVFLAGPSYNEQFF

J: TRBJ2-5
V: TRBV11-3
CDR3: CASSPGQGRQETQYF

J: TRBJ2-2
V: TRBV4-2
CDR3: CASSGAGTGGTRDTGELFF

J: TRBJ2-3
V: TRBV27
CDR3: CASSLFGGINTDTQYF

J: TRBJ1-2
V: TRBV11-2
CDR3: CASRGTTYYGYTF

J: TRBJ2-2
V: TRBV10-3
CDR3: CAIRYRDTGELFF

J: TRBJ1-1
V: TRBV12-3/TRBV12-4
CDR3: CASTRQLNTEAFF

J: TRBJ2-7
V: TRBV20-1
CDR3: CSAGISPYEQYF

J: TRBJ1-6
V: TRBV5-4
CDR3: CASSLAGGFGNSPLHF

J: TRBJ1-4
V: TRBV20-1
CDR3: CSAASRGTGEKLFF

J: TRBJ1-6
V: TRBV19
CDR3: CASSTASSVYNSPLHF

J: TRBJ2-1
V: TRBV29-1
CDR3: CSVEEGYNEQFF

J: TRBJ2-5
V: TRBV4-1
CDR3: CASSQPADWAGGPRSYQETQYF

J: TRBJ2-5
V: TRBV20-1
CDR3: CSARTTGVGETQYF

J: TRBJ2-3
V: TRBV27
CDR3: CASSPLGSRASTDTQYF

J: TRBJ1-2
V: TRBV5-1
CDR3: CASSLGQGIGGYTF

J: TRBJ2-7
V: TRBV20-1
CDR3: CSAGIYVLLGYEQYF

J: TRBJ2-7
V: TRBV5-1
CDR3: CASSFGRSLAYEQYF

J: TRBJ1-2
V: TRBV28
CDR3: CASGPTGPGMYGYTF

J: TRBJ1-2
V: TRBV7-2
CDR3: CASSLVQGLTHGYTF

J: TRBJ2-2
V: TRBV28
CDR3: CASSTKLGNTGELFF

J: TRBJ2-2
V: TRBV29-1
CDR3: CSVEGSGELFF

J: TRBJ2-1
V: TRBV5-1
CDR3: CASSLVLRHEQFF

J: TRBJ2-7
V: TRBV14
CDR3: CASSQGMDIQPYEQYF

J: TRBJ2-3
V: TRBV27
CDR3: CASSPPGPPTQYF

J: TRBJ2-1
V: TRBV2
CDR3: CASSGASGSYNEQFF

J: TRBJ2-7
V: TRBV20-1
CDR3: CSARVGNYEQYF

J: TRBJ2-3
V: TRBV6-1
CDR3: CASRRGGSFTDTQYF

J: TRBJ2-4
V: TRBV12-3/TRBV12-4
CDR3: CASSLDGGVKNIQYF

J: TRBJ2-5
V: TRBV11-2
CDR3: CASSLGGRGSLWQETQYF

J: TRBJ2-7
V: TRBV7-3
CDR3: CASSKDRTTSYEQYF

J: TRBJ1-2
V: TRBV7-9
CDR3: CASSPGQATLYGYTF